What follows is one TCR beta chain and its context. The target of this receptor is not known. There are no base qualities to consult, and no much larger clone falls within one base. The sample originates from a study of cytomegalovirus exposure and HLA in healthy donors (dated by TCRdb to about 2017). With respect to the entire study: In an earlier analysis of roughly 590 of the donors, 276 Gb of sequence data and roughly 100 million unique TCR beta sequences from approximately 180 million T cells were reported. Approximately 330 gigabases of sequencing data and approximately 91 million unique TCR sequences made up an early release that covered several hundred HLA-typed donors. Of the roughly 400 genotyped donors, approximately 82% fell in the genetic ancestry cluster associated with self-reported Caucasian donors. The study aimed to test whether cataloging public T cell receptors could reveal signatures of past pathogen exposure. The study used immunosequencing to profile the T cell repertoires of more than 650 subjects and linked those repertoires to cytomegalovirus serostatus. Along with the approximately 700-subject first cohort, a separate validation cohort of some 130 different subjects was used. To predict cytomegalovirus infection status, the study brought together high-throughput TCR immunosequencing, statistical association of individual TCRs with disease status, and machine learning. A later analysis re-examined previously published TCR beta repertoires from just over 650 donors and added high-resolution HLA genotyping to investigate patterns of TCR occurrence. The later analysis used no new phenotypic data to find candidate immune exposures, relying instead on TCR beta sequences and their occurrence across donors. An earlier analysis of fewer than 750 of the donors used high-throughput TCR beta sequencing to judge whether each TCR beta V gene segment behaved as functional or pseudogenic. Donor age, sex, ethnicity and CMV serostatus were compiled together with the repertoire data. Genome-wide SNP genotypes for about 60% of the roughly 700 donors were used in a later genetic analysis, which treated that subset as a discovery cohort. All discovery cohort repertoires had been generated using a single sequencing platform. Class I and class II HLA loci were covered by the typing at four-digit resolution. The number of donors typed differed by locus, with about 620-630 for A, B, C, DRB1 and DQB1, around 500 for DQA1, about 610 for DPA1, and roughly 450 for DPB1. Because of strong linkage in the cohort, four or five DR-DQ haplotypes were treated as single units for association and clustering. Among 350 to 400 genotyped donors of the cohort, an average of roughly 240,000 unique TCR beta nucleotide sequences were sequenced per donor, roughly a sixth of them non-productive. Findings and caveats that apply to the study as a whole: In a later analysis, TCR association rates were found to vary across HLA loci, with the most associated TCRs seen for DRB1 alleles and the fewest for HLA-C alleles. A further reported finding was that TCR beta sequences accurately predicted the HLA-A and HLA-B alleles for most subjects in the first cohort. Specific HLA alleles were associated with 15,000 to 20,000 TCR beta sequences at a false discovery rate of 0.05 in a later analysis. Most TCR sequences were observed very rarely across donors, whereas some public TCRs were present in many individuals. A few of the identified cytomegalovirus-associated TCR beta chains were confirmed in vitro to be specific for cytomegalovirus antigens. A total of around 150 TCR beta chains were listed by the study as associated with cytomegalovirus. In an earlier analysis of about 540 of the donors, most TCR beta V segments were observed in productive rearrangements about 87% or about 30% of the time, broadly matching IMGT annotations. A cluster of highly shared sequence variants was judged likely to be a technical artifact of the sequencing pipeline. Because some donors lacked HLA typing at each locus, the association tests relied only on the typed subset. The only immune exposure information available for the cohort was CMV serostatus. The presence/absence analyses assumed that sequencing depth was roughly uniform across donors, and that assumption may not be true. In this cohort, only TCR beta chains were sequenced, and detectable features were limited by the absence of alpha or paired-chain data. Some IMGT-functional V segments, including TRBV6-2 and TRBV6-3, could not be distinguished by the 87-base-pair reads and were therefore excluded. In a later analysis, HLA-associated TCR beta chains were found to be more clonally expanded and to have lower generation probabilities than equally common non-associated chains. A later genetic analysis associated a missense DCLRE1C variant with V-gene and J-gene trimming of TCR beta chains, and an independent cohort replicated the association. In both the original and validation cohorts, the classifier was reported to diagnose cytomegalovirus status with high specificity and sensitivity. When HLA alleles, especially DR and DQ, strongly co-occurred, attributing TCR associations to individual alleles was difficult. In a later analysis, several top co-occurrence clusters were reported to appear linked to parvovirus B19, influenza, CMV and Epstein-Barr virus. A later analysis found that most CMV-associated TCR beta chains appeared HLA-restricted, with HLA associations seemingly driven largely by CMV exposure. Correlated functional status among segregating V segments might reflect linkage disequilibrium, but an unknown experimental factor could not be ruled out. According to the authors, the approach could potentially be generalized to other disease states and immunological phenotypes. Because counts were too low, roughly 17 rarely observed V segments, including chromosome 9 orphons, were left out of the earlier analysis of roughly 600 of the donors. A later genetic analysis reported fewer N-insertions in productive TCRs among donors in an Asian-associated ancestry cluster than the approximately 670-donor mean.

In total, 500 to 700 healthy bone marrow donors made up the cohort. At the time of sampling, all cohort members were nominally healthy, though unrecorded immune exposures were likely present. The donor tested CMV seronegative and was one of the 352 seronegative cohort members. A peripheral blood sample was collected from each donor, and TCR beta sequencing was performed on peripheral blood mononuclear cells. Genomic DNA extraction from the blood cell samples was performed with the Qiagen DNeasy Blood Extraction Kit. According to the germline V gene, CDR1 reads MGHRA and CDR2 reads YSYEKL. Trimming costs V 1 base and J 0 bases, and their ends lie 3 bases apart. The CDR3, cysteine through phenylalanine, is 14 amino acids long. The sequence is cut down to CDR3 DNA, 42 bases in frame from base 1. Libraries were prepared through the immunoSEQ multiplex PCR assay. For the multiplex PCR, a mixture combining 60 forward primers for TCR Vbeta segments and 13 reverse primers for TCR Jbeta segments was used. The CDR3 region of rearranged TCR beta genes was amplified from genomic DNA by a multiplex PCR assay. On the Illumina HiSeq System, the amplified TCR beta libraries were sequenced as 87-base-pair reads. From the authors' description of their analysis: In a later analysis, 80 million or so unique TCR beta chains were counted across the roughly 670 repertoires, and around 10 million of these chains were shared by at least two donors. Raw reads were error-corrected and collapsed into unique sequences by a nearest-neighbor algorithm in which closely related sequences were merged to remove PCR and sequencing errors. V, D and J gene segments were assigned by aligning CDR3 sequences to IMGT reference sequences. For a sequence to be retained, a match of at least six nucleotides was required to both a V gene segment and a J gene segment. A rearrangement counted as productive if the CDR3 had no stop codons and remained in frame with V and J, and every other rearrangement counted as non-productive. CDR3 was defined according to IMGT convention as the region running from the second conserved V-encoded cysteine to the conserved J-encoded phenylalanine. Sequences without an unambiguous match to a single V gene segment were excluded from the earlier analysis of 587 of the donors. In an earlier analysis of a few hundred of the donors, a V segment was called functional when productive rearrangements were above 56.7%, and segregating when the standard deviation between donors exceeded 5%. A statistical classification framework was built for diagnosing cytomegalovirus status from the catalog of TCR beta chain sequences. V and J gene assignment, in a later analysis, came from comparing TCR nucleotide sequences with IMGT/GENE-DB human TR gene sequences. In a later analysis, CDR3 sequences and most-parsimonious VDJ recombination scenarios were assigned using the TCRdist pipeline. In a later analysis, each TCR beta chain was defined by its CDR3 amino acid sequence together with its V-gene family, and reads lacking a unique V-gene family were excluded. In a later analysis, fewer than 600 highly shared, low-generation-probability nucleotide sequences were removed to address suspected cross-contamination and a sequencing artifact. For each public chain, a later analysis derived a clonal expansion index from normalized ranks of inferred template counts within each repertoire. In a later analysis, generation probabilities were computed using a VDJ recombination model fitted to out-of-frame rearrangements, and the results were checked against IGoR. A later analysis scored TCR-TCR, TCR-HLA and TCR-CMV co-occurrence with hypergeometric tests, applying a repertoire-size bias correction to TCR pairs. A later analysis estimated false discovery rates by permuting HLA or CMV assignments 20 times. In a later analysis, co-occurring TCRs were grouped using DBSCAN, and TCRdist sequence similarity was added for clustering within HLA-allele-positive subsets. Repertoires with fewer than 30,000 or more than 120,000 public chains were left out of co-occurrence clustering, as were about 5 repertoires with anomalous nucleotide sharing. Not all clones reach the TCRdb copy of this immuneACCESS table, which keeps in-frame sequences only. Checked studies attribute under half of the gap to unresolved V genes and leave the rest unexplained. V, J and clone size are those of that table, while D and trimming were read from the DNA. The sample table lists about 36,000 clones, about 72% of them with a count of one. The ten largest clones take up just over 6.5% of the sample.

Sequencing was carried out using PBMCs. Rearrangement joined TRBV4-1 to TRBJ1-4, with the D segment identity uncertain. The sequence came from a man between 25 and 39 years old in good health and CMV-seronegative. The sequenced DNA is TGCGCCAGCAGCCAAGTCGCAACTAATGAAAAACTGTTTTTT. The resulting protein is CASSQVATNEKLFF.